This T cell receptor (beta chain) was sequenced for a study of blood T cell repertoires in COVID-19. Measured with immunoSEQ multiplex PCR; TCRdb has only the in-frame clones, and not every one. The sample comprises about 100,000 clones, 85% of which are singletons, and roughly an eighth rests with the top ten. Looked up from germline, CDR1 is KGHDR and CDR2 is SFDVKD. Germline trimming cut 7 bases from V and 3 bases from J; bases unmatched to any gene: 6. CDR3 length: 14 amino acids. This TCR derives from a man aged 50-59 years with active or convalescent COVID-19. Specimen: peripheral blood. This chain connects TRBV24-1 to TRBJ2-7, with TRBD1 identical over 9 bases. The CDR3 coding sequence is TGTGCCACCAGCCCGGGACAGGGAAACTACGAGCAGTACTTC. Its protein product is CATSPGQGNYEQYF.